One sample yielded the 21 T cell receptor beta chains listed below, sequenced in a study of blood T cell repertoires in COVID-19. Sequencing was performed with immunoSEQ multiplex PCR; in TCRdb, only in-frame clones are kept and a portion is missing. The table lists 250,000 or so clones, roughly 86% of them singletons. The specimen sequenced was peripheral blood. The receptors stem from an older woman with COVID-19, enrolled during active disease.

This clone was detected only once. This chain links TRBV7-3 with TRBJ2-1; TRBD2 is a possible D gene (5 bases). This CDR3 has 15 amino acids. Germline V CDR1 and CDR2: SGHTA, FQGTGA. With 3 bases removed from V and 0 bases from J, the gap between germline ends came to 9 bases. The CDR3 DNA is TGTGCCAGCAGCTTTGGTGGGAGCTCCTACAATGAGCAGTTCTTC. Amino acids: CASSFGGSSYNEQFF.

This chain uses TRBV6-5 with TRBJ2-2; 7 bases match TRBD2. Germline V gives CDR1 MNHEY, CDR2 SVGAGI. The CDR3 totals 15 residues. Unmatched junction bases numbered 11, after V lost 6 bases and J lost 7 bases. In nucleotides, the CDR3 is TGTGCCAGCAGGGCCAACGGCAGGGAGGGCGGGGAGCTGTTTTTT. Translated: CASRANGREGGELFF.

This clone was observed a single time. V and J are TRBV12-3 or TRBV12-4 and TRBJ1-5; D might be TRBD1 (6 bases). Trimming took off 8 bases at V and 5 bases at J, with 13 bases between the two ends. The CDR3 has 13 amino acids. The DNA for the CDR3 is TGTGCCAGCCAGGGGAAGGGTGATCAGCCCCAGCATTTT. Its translation: CASQGKGDQPQHF.

V is TRBV6-5 and J is TRBJ1-1, with 7 bases identical to TRBD1. Germline V gene sequence: CDR1 MNHEY, CDR2 SVGAGI. This CDR3 has 15 residues. The V gene end was trimmed by 0 bases and the J gene end by 5 bases; junction bases not matched to a gene: 6. The DNA for the CDR3 is TGTGCCAGCAGTTACTCCAGGGGGATTGGTACTGAAGCTTTCTTT. Translation gives CASSYSRGIGTEAFF.

This rearrangement joins TRBV19 to TRBJ2-3, with D maybe TRBD1 (7 bases). Germline loops: CDR1 LNHDA, CDR2 SQIVND (reference sequence). CDR3 size: 14 residues. The ends were cut back, 5 bases at V and 8 bases at J, with 17 bases in the middle. The CDR3 DNA reads TGTGCCAGTAGTCCGGCAGGGGGGTCTGGTACGCAGTATTTT. Translating gives CASSPAGGSGTQYF.

The sample holds a few counts of this clone. This sequence joins TRBV7-2 and TRBJ2-1; 16 bases fit TRBD2. There are 17 residues in the CDR3. Germline V gives CDR1 SGHTA, CDR2 FQGNSA. V was pared by 2 bases and J by 12 bases, with 10 bases of the junction left unmatched. The DNA of the CDR3 is TGTGCCAGCAGCTTATACCGGGGGACTAGCGGGAGGGGTCGGCAGTTCTTC. This gives the protein CASSLYRGTSGRGRQFF.

The V and J genes are TRBV5-1 and TRBJ2-7, with 10 bases lining up with TRBD1. The V gene's germline CDR1 is SGHRS and CDR2 YFSETQ. Unmatched junction bases numbered 6, after V lost 4 bases and J lost 5 bases. The CDR3 contains 14 residues. The CDR3 DNA follows: TGCGCCAGCAGCCACGGGACAGGGGAGAACGAGCAGTACTTC. Its translation is CASSHGTGENEQYF.

The chain joins TRBV30 to TRBJ2-7; 8 bases are a match to TRBD1. The CDR3 runs 14 residues. Germline CDR1 and CDR2: GTSNPN and SVGIG (reference sequence). The V gene end was trimmed by 7 bases and the J gene end by 4 bases; junction bases not matched to a gene: 12. The DNA for the CDR3 is TGTGCCTTCACGCAAGGGACAGGCCTATACGAGCAGTACTTC. It is translated as CAFTQGTGLYEQYF.

The genes are TRBV5-1 and TRBJ1-1; the D is unclear. Deletions cut 0 bases from V and 1 base from J, with 10 bases between. CDR3 length: 15 residues. Germline values: CDR1 SGHRS, CDR2 YFSETQ. This CDR3 reads CASSLALGRNTEAFF. The DNA for the CDR3 is TGCGCCAGCAGCTTGGCCCTGGGGAGGAACACTGAAGCTTTCTTT. The full variable domain, with the rest looked up from reference TRBV5-1 and TRBJ1-1, is KAGVTQTPRYLIKTRGQQVTLSCSPISGHRSVSWYQQTPGQGLQFLFEYFSETQRNKGNFPGRFSGRQFSNSRSEMNVSTLELGDSALYLCASSLALGRNTEAFFGQGTRLTVV.

V gene TRBV9 combines with J gene TRBJ2-1; D may be TRBD2 (7 bases). The V and J ends lost 3 bases and 7 bases respectively, with 20 bases between them. The length of the CDR3 is 16 residues. Per germline, CDR1 SGDLS and CDR2 YYNGEE. CDR3 DNA: TGTGCCAGCAGCGGAACGGGGGGCGGGAGTTTTAATGAGCAGTTCTTC. This sequence encodes CASSGTGGGSFNEQFF.

There are a few counts of this clone. CDR3 region: CASSYSGRGTVEQYF. The CDR3 nucleotides are TGTGCCAGCAGTTATTCGGGACGCGGGACTGTCGAGCAGTACTTC. The chain is built from TRBV6-2 or TRBV6-3 and TRBJ2-7, with D perhaps matching TRBD2 (6 bases). With 3 bases removed from V and 6 bases from J, the gap between germline ends came to 18 bases. The CDR3 has 15 amino acids. Germline CDR1 and CDR2: MNHEY and SVGEGT.

Only one count was recorded for this clone. The chain couples TRBV7-9 to TRBJ2-1; 9 bases fit TRBD2. The CDR3 extends over 18 amino acids. V was pared by 5 bases and J by 5 bases, with 16 bases of the junction left unmatched. Germline V gene sequence: CDR1 SEHNR, CDR2 FQNEAQ (reference sequence). CDR3 nucleotide sequence: TGTGCCAGCAGCCCATTTACCCTTACTAGCGGGCTCAACAATGAGCAGTTCTTC. Protein product: CASSPFTLTSGLNNEQFF.

The V and J genes are TRBV5-6 and TRBJ1-5; 8 bases are shared with TRBD1. The CDR3 has 15 amino acids. The germline V gene has CDR1 SGHDT and CDR2 YYEEEE. V gave up 4 bases and J gave up 1 base; unmatched junction bases: 4. This CDR3 reads CASSHRTGSNQPQHF. Written as DNA, the CDR3 is TGTGCCAGCAGCCATCGGACAGGGAGCAATCAGCCCCAGCATTTT.

This clone came up once. The J gene is TRBJ2-2, the V gene TRBV19; TRBD2 matches at 11 bases. Trimming removed 7 bases from V and 6 bases from J; junction bases left unmatched: 7. CDR1 is LNHDA and CDR2 is SQIVND in the germline V gene (reference sequence). This CDR3 region has 15 residues. CDR3 in DNA: TGTGCCAGTAAACTAGCGGGGGCCGGGGCCGGGGAGCTGTTTTTT. It specifies CASKLAGAGAGELFF.

The chain joins TRBV20-1 to TRBJ1-2; D is possibly TRBD1 (5 bases). V lost 0 bases, J lost 7 bases, and 6 bases lay in between. The CDR3 consists of 11 residues. Germline V gives CDR1 DFQATT, CDR2 SNEGSKA (reference sequence). As DNA, the CDR3 is TGCAGTGCTAGAGACAGGGCTGGCTACACCTTC. Its translation is CSARDRAGYTF.

The rearrangement links TRBV28 to TRBJ2-7; 9 nucleotides align to TRBD2. V trimming: 6 bases; J trimming: 4 bases; junction bases outside the gene matches: 10. Germline lookup yields CDR1 MDHEN and CDR2 SYDVKM. This CDR3 region has 15 residues. The CDR3 DNA follows: TGTGCCAGCAGCCTCTCGGGACTAGCCCTATACGAGCAGTACTTC. Amino acids: CASSLSGLALYEQYF.

The chain uses TRBV6-5 and TRBJ1-2; D unclear. V lost 8 bases and J lost 4, with 17 bases in between. CDR1 is MNHEY, CDR2 SVGAGI, per germline. CDR3 length equals 14 residues. In DNA form, the CDR3 reads TGTGCCAGCCGAATACCTCTCAGTTTCTATGGCTACACCTTC. Translated: CASRIPLSFYGYTF.

This clone was found a few times. This chain joins TRBV28 and TRBJ1-2; tentatively, D is TRBD1 (5 bases). The CDR3 is made up of 14 amino acids. V was trimmed by 9 bases and J by 5 bases, leaving 19 bases between them. CDR1 is MDHEN, CDR2 SYDVKM, per germline. In DNA form, the CDR3 reads TGTGCCAGTAGGACCGAAGGTCAGGGATATGGCTACACCTTC. Its translation is CASRTEGQGYGYTF.

The gene calls are TRBV6-6 and TRBJ1-5, with 9 positions matching TRBD1. With V trimmed by 10 bases and J by 5 bases, 9 bases remained unmatched. From germline, CDR1 is MNHNY and CDR2 SVGAGI (reference sequence). The CDR3 runs to 14 residues. CDR3 sequence reads: CATQVQGAHQPQHF. CDR3 DNA: TGTGCCACGCAAGTACAGGGGGCACATCAGCCCCAGCATTTT.

The rearrangement links TRBV30 to TRBJ1-2; TRBD1 matches 7 bases. J gave up 6 bases and V 3 bases, and 10 bases lay outside the gene matches. The CDR3 runs 14 residues. The germline CDR1 and CDR2 sequences are GTSNPN and SVGIG (reference sequence). The CDR3 nucleotides read TGTGCCTGGAGCCGACAGGGAAGAGACGATGGCTACACCTTC. Its protein product is CAWSRQGRDDGYTF.

CDR3 bases: TGTGCCAGCAGCGTAGTGGGGGACAGGGAGTGGGGCTACACCTTC. Protein: CASSVVGDREWGYTF. This sequence joins TRBV9 and TRBJ1-2; 9 nucleotides line up with TRBD1. Germline CDR1 and CDR2: SGDLS and YYNGEE. Germline trimming cut 0 bases from V and 8 bases from J; bases unmatched to any gene: 8. The CDR3 is 15 residues long.